The present T cell receptor (beta chain) was sequenced within a study of shared clonotypes between healthy human individuals. General study points: Clonotypes which were not shared had lower generation probabilities than clonotypes that all four donors shared. Among the subsets, naive ones generally showed larger estimated richness than memory ones.

Concerning this clone: Its specificity is not known. Other DNA sequences in the same sample also yield this CDR3.

The study drew all its donors from Caucasian adults living in Nashville, Tennessee. Generated by immunoSEQ multiplex PCR, the TCRdb table keeps only in-frame clones and is missing some. The top ten clones hold approximately 1.5% of a sample with over a million clones, 60% to 80% of them seen once. What was sequenced was memory CD4+ T cells sorted from blood. Subset indicated: CD45RA-negative fraction. The source is a man between 18 and 35 years old in good health.

In DNA form, the CDR3 reads TGTGCCTGGAGTGTAGGGGGGAGCTCCTACGAGCAGTACTTC. The encoded protein is CAWSVGGSSYEQYF. The rearrangement links TRBV30 to TRBJ2-7; D is perhaps TRBD1 or TRBD2 (6 bases each). This CDR3 is 14 amino acids long. Germline V gene data show CDR1 as GTSNPN and CDR2 as SVGIG (reference sequence). V gave up 0 bases and J gave up 0 bases, with 9 bases separating them.